This TCR beta chain was recorded in a study of blood T cell repertoires in COVID-19. About the study: Sites in the United States, Italy and Spain provided acute and convalescent COVID-19 samples.

V shed 2 bases, J shed 4 bases, and the junction held 6 bases outside the gene matches. CDR1 and CDR2 from the germline V gene are SGHNT and YYREEE (reference sequence). The length of the CDR3 is 15 residues. Participants were aged roughly 18 to 100 years from more than 20 US areas. How the authors handled the data: Quantification of nucleated cells was approximated via reference gene primer amplification. Produced via immunoSEQ multiplex PCR; TCRdb's table is partial and in-frame only. V, J and clone size reflect that table, while D and trimming were determined from the DNA. The table lists roughly 430,000 clones, 88% of them singletons.

This TCR derives from a woman aged 40 to 50 with acute COVID-19. This chain uses TRBV5-4 with TRBJ2-3, with 8 bases lining up with TRBD1. Sequencing input: PBMCs or T cells enriched from blood (not recorded which). This chain's CDR3 is CASSFSGQGADTQYF. In DNA form, the CDR3 reads TGTGCCAGCAGCTTTTCTGGACAGGGAGCAGATACGCAGTATTTT.